This T cell receptor (beta chain) derives from a study of graft-versus-host responses after intestinal transplantation. With respect to this clone: Its antigen remains unknown.

Study-level points and caveats: Some GvH clones appeared in ileal mucosa or blood before recipient bone marrow.

Germline trimming cut 3 bases from V and 2 bases from J; bases unmatched to any gene: 2. The CDR3 has 16 residues. CDR1 LNHDA and CDR2 SQIVND come from the germline V gene (reference sequence). Measured with immunoSEQ multiplex PCR; TCRdb has only the in-frame clones, and not every one. The repertoire holds roughly 99,000 clones, with 86% as singletons. This sample comprised PBMCs, obtained 255 days after intestinal transplant. The receptor was derived from a human patient who received an intestinal transplant, so some T cells may come from the graft donor. This chain uses TRBV19 with TRBJ2-4; 12 nucleotides agree with TRBD2. The CDR3 sequence is CASSILAGGTKNIQYF. The DNA for the CDR3 is TGTGCCAGTAGTATTCTAGCGGGGGGGACCAAAAACATTCAGTACTTC.